One and the same sample provided the 30 T cell receptor beta chains below, sequenced in a study of T cell clonality in common variable immunodeficiency. Assay used: immunoSEQ multiplex PCR; TCRdb lists only in-frame clones, some missing. This repertoire lists 75,000 to 85,000 clones without singletons; around 0.8% sits in the top ten. The sequenced sample consisted of peripheral blood mononuclear cells. These receptors were collected from a person between 18 and 75 years old in good health.

This clone was counted ten times or more. The read is 3 residues too short to cover the CDR3 end, so that end is filled in from the germline J gene. The V call is TRBV28, the J call TRBJ2-1; TRBD2 aligns across 12 bases. Germline V CDR1 and CDR2: MDHEN, SYDVKM. This CDR3 comprises 15 residues. V lost 5 bases and J lost 6; bases outside the gene matches: 5. CDR3 amino acids: CASSLAGGESNEQFF. The part of the CDR3 DNA that was read is TGTGCCAGCAGTCTAGCGGGAGGGGAAAGCAATGAG.

In its sample, this clone was seen many times. The read ends 3 residues before the CDR3 terminus; that terminus is restored from the germline J gene. The chain is built from TRBV5-1 and TRBJ2-1; TRBD2 might be the D (6 bases). Germline lookup yields CDR1 SGHRS and CDR2 YFSETQ. The V end was cut by 4 bases, the J end by 4 bases, with 15 bases between. This CDR3 has 15 residues. The chain's CDR3 is CASSEEGAYYNEQFF. The sequenced CDR3 bases are TGCGCCAGCAGCGAGGAGGGTGCTTATTACAATGAG.

This clone was detected a few times. The CDR3 reads CASNLAGGTYYEQYF. The CDR3 bases that were read are TGTGCCAGCAATCTAGCGGGTGGCACATACTACGAG. The J gene is TRBJ2-7, the V gene TRBV27, with 8 positions matching TRBD2. The read stops 3 residues short of the end of the CDR3; the missing end is completed from the germline J gene. Germline V gene lookup returns CDR1 MNHEY and CDR2 SMNVEV (reference sequence). The V gene end was trimmed by 7 bases and the J gene end by 3 bases; junction bases not matched to a gene: 11. The CDR3 consists of 15 residues.

This clone showed up many times. The read finishes 3 residues shy of the CDR3 end, and the germline J gene is used to complete it. The V call is TRBV20-1, the J call TRBJ2-4; D is unresolved. The CDR3 runs to 11 residues. Germline V gene data show CDR1 as DFQATT and CDR2 as SNEGSKA (reference sequence). V was shortened by 6 bases and J by 0 bases, with 3 bases between the two germline ends. CDR3 bases read: TGCAGTGCACTAGCCAAAAACATT. Protein product: CSALAKNI. The CDR3 reads in full as CSALAKNIQYF.

This clone was counted ten times or more. Read data end 3 residues before the CDR3 end; the end is taken from the germline J gene. The sample carries other DNA sequences with the same CDR3. J is TRBJ2-2 and V is TRBV5-1; 9 bases align to TRBD2. The CDR3 is 17 amino acids. V dropped 0 bases and J dropped 2; count of bases not matched to a gene: 5. The germline V gene encodes CDR1 SGHRS and CDR2 YFSETQ. CDR3 protein: CASSLDSAGGNTGELFF. The sequenced part of the CDR3 DNA is TGCGCCAGCAGCTTGGATTCAGCGGGAGGTAACACCGGGGAG.

This clone was seen ten or more times. The read terminates 3 residues ahead of where the CDR3 ends, so the germline J gene completes it. The chain combines TRBV20-1 with TRBJ1-4; 7 bases align to TRBD1. CDR1 DFQATT and CDR2 SNEGSKA come from the germline V gene (reference sequence). There are 15 residues in the CDR3. After removal of 7 bases from V and 7 bases from J, the junction contained 15 bases not matched to a gene. CDR3 sequence reads: CSVALGTGDSEKLFF. Partial CDR3 DNA: TGCAGTGTCGCCCTTGGGACGGGGGACAGTGAAAAA.

There are many counts of this clone. The sequence runs out 3 residues before the end of the CDR3; the remainder is reconstructed from the germline J gene. The chain links TRBV5-5 to TRBJ2-1; TRBD1 is a possible D gene (6 bases). The germline V and J ends were trimmed by 2 bases and 2 bases, with 11 bases remaining between them. There are 15 residues in the CDR3. Germline CDR1 reads SGHKS; CDR2 reads YYEKEE (reference sequence). The CDR3 DNA, read in part, is TGTGCCAGCAGCTTTTCAGGGGTACCCTACAATGAG. Amino acid sequence: CASSFSGVPYNE. The entire CDR3 reads CASSFSGVPYNEQFF.

This clone showed up many times. The observed sequence ends 3 residues before the CDR3 terminus, with the missing tail filled in from the germline J gene. The chain has TRBV7-2 and TRBJ2-6; D is unresolved. The CDR3 length is 15 residues. Germline V gives CDR1 SGHTA, CDR2 FQGNSA. The V gene lost 5 bases and the J gene lost 0 bases, with 8 bases spanning the gap. CDR3 loop: CASSRDTSGANVLTF. The covered CDR3 bases are TGTGCCAGCAGCCGCGACACCTCTGGGGCCAACGTC.

This clone was detected a few times. The sequenced fragment ends 3 residues before the CDR3 boundary, so the rest is inferred from the germline J gene. The chain joins TRBV6-2 or TRBV6-3 to TRBJ2-7, with 9 bases identical to TRBD1. Germline trimming cut 2 bases from V and 4 bases from J; bases unmatched to any gene: 9. In germline, CDR1 is MNHEY, CDR2 SVGEGT. The CDR3 is 16 residues long. CDR3 loop: CASSYLLRDRAYEQYF. The sequenced part of the CDR3 DNA is TGTGCCAGCAGTTACCTCCTCCGGGACAGGGCTTACGAG.

This clone was picked up a small number of times. The read gets to within 3 residues of the CDR3 end, and the germline J gene fills in the rest. The chain carries TRBV20-1 and TRBJ2-3; weak D call: TRBD1 (5 bases). Germline-derived CDR1 and CDR2 are DFQATT and SNEGSKA (reference sequence). The CDR3 extends over 14 amino acids. CDR3 DNA, as far as it was read: TGCAGTGCTCGTCAAGGGGTAAGCAATCAGCCG. Protein sequence: CSARQGVSNQP. The entire CDR3 reads CSARQGVSNQPQYF.

At least ten counts were recorded for this clone. The CDR3 goes on 3 residues after the read ends, and that part is filled in from the germline J gene. This sequence joins TRBV2 and TRBJ1-6, with D perhaps matching TRBD1 (6 bases). Per germline, CDR1 SNHLY and CDR2 FYNNEI. The CDR3 spans 14 residues. Trimming took 8 bases from V and 4 from J, leaving 12 bases between them. The part of the CDR3 DNA that was read is TGTGCCAGCGGCCGGGACACTTATAATTCACCC. Its translation: CASGRDTYNSP. The entire CDR3 is CASGRDTYNSPLHF.

This clone has a count of ten or more. CDR3 DNA (partial): TGTGCCAGCAGTCCTACAGGGGGCAAGGAAGGC. Translation gives CASSPTGGKEG. The full CDR3 protein is CASSPTGGKEGYTF. V and J are TRBV28 and TRBJ1-2; 9 nucleotides line up with TRBD1. The CDR3 is cut off 3 residues early in the read; its end comes from the germline J gene. From germline, CDR1 is MDHEN and CDR2 SYDVKM. This CDR3 comprises 14 residues.

This clone was seen a few times. Coverage ceases 3 residues before the CDR3 finishes, and the germline J gene fills in the end. The V gene is TRBV2, the J gene TRBJ2-7; D unresolved. The CDR3 sequence is 14 residues long. Germline V gene lookup returns CDR1 SNHLY and CDR2 FYNNEI. V was cut by 4 bases and J by 6 bases, with 16 bases left in between. CDR3 DNA, as far as it was read: TGTGCCAGCAGTGGGTCGCTCCCTAGAAGCGAG. Translated, it gives CASSGSLPRSE. The entire CDR3 reads CASSGSLPRSEQYF.

The table lists this clone with many counts. The read ends 3 residues shy of where the CDR3 ends; the end is completed using the germline J gene. This chain uses TRBV7-9 with TRBJ2-1; D uncertain. Deletions cut 5 bases from V and 9 bases from J, with 11 bases between. The CDR3 extends over 12 amino acids. Per germline, CDR1 SEHNR and CDR2 FQNEAQ (reference sequence). CDR3 DNA (partial): TGTGCCAGCAGCCCCCCCTCGGGTGAG. It yields the protein CASSPPSGE. The whole CDR3 sequence reads CASSPPSGEQFF.

This clone was detected ten times or more. The read comes to an end 3 residues before the CDR3 does, leaving the germline J gene to fill in the end. The chain combines TRBV5-4 with TRBJ2-5, with D possibly TRBD1 on 6 matching bases. CDR3 length: 14 amino acids. CDR1 and CDR2 (germline): SGHNT, YYREEE (reference sequence). Trimming cost V 0 bases and J 4 bases, with 10 bases left between them. The sequenced CDR3 bases are TGTGCCAGCAGCTTGGTAGGGACAACAGAGACC. It codes for CASSLVGTTET. The CDR3 in full is CASSLVGTTETQYF.

The sample holds many counts of this clone. The CDR3 is cut off 3 residues early in the read; its end comes from the germline J gene. The chain has TRBV6-2 or TRBV6-3 and TRBJ2-3; TRBD2 matches at 7 bases. V lost 2 bases and J lost 5; bases outside the gene matches: 10. Looked up from germline, CDR1 is MNHEY and CDR2 is SVGEGT. The CDR3 is 16 amino acids. CDR3 DNA, as far as it was read: TGTGCCAGCAGTTACCGGCTAGCGGTGTATGGAGATACG. Translation: CASSYRLAVYGDT. The whole CDR3 protein is CASSYRLAVYGDTQYF.

In this sample, this clone turned up many times. The CDR3 end lies 3 residues beyond the end of the read and is filled in from the germline J gene. Other DNA sequences within the sample encode an identical CDR3. This chain uses TRBV2 with TRBJ2-1, with 10 positions matching TRBD2. V was pared by 3 bases and J by 3 bases, with 5 bases of the junction left unmatched. This CDR3 comprises 16 residues. Germline V gives CDR1 SNHLY, CDR2 FYNNEI. This chain's CDR3 is CASSDPSGSLYNEQFF. CDR3 DNA, as far as it was read: TGTGCCAGCAGTGACCCTAGCGGGAGCCTCTACAATGAG.

This clone was recorded many times. The CDR3 goes on 3 residues after the read ends, and that part is filled in from the germline J gene. The chain uses TRBV19 and TRBJ1-5; no definite D call. CDR3 length equals 13 residues. Trimming shortened V by 5 bases and J by 3 bases, and 8 bases separated the two germline ends. Germline V gene data show CDR1 as LNHDA and CDR2 as SQIVND (reference sequence). The sequenced part of the CDR3 DNA is TGTGCCAGTAGTCCAGGTCTCAATCAGCCC. Translated: CASSPGLNQP. The entire CDR3 sequence reads CASSPGLNQPQHF.

Points on this clone: Sequencing ends 3 residues short of the CDR3 end; the germline J gene provides the rest. This chain uses TRBV7-9 with TRBJ2-7, with 12 bases identical to TRBD2. From germline, CDR1 is SEHNR and CDR2 FQNEAQ (reference sequence). V lost 7 bases, J lost 4 bases, and 8 bases stayed unmatched. This CDR3 region has 15 residues. The CDR3: CASIELAGGTYEQYF. Incomplete CDR3 DNA: TGTGCCAGCATTGAACTAGCGGGAGGAACGTACGAG.

With respect to this clone: The read ends 3 residues shy of where the CDR3 ends; the end is completed using the germline J gene. The V gene is TRBV7-8, the J gene TRBJ2-2; TRBD1 matches 10 bases. Looked up from germline, CDR1 is SGHVS and CDR2 is FQNEAQ. This CDR3 spans 16 amino acids. Unmatched junction bases numbered 6, after V lost 4 bases and J lost 4 bases. Partial CDR3 DNA: TGTGCCAGCAGCTACCCTAGGACAGGGGGCACCGGGGAG. It codes for CASSYPRTGGTGE. The CDR3 reads in full as CASSYPRTGGTGELFF.

This clone was counted many times. The read ends 3 residues shy of where the CDR3 ends; the end is completed using the germline J gene. This chain joins TRBV19 and TRBJ2-3, with 10 positions matching TRBD1. The length of the CDR3 is 15 residues. V lost 5 bases to trimming and J lost 3 bases; unmatched junction nucleotides: 5. Germline CDR1 and CDR2: LNHDA and SQIVND (reference sequence). The CDR3 bases that were read are TGTGCCAGTAGTGCCTGGACAGGGGGGACAGATACG. The encoded protein is CASSAWTGGTDT. The full CDR3 sequence reads CASSAWTGGTDTQYF.

This clone occurred many times. The CDR3 extends 3 residues past the end of the read, so its final part is completed from the germline J gene. The rearrangement joins TRBV12-3 or TRBV12-4 to TRBJ1-2; D may be TRBD1 (6 bases). Trimming took 1 base from V and 4 from J, leaving 10 bases between them. The CDR3 covers 14 residues. The CDR3 loop is CASSLDRAGYGYTF. CDR3 DNA (partial): TGTGCCAGCAGTTTAGACAGGGCGGGCTATGGC.

This clone was detected many times. The CDR3 end is not reached by the read, which stops 3 residues before it; the germline J gene fills it in. The V call is TRBV29-1, the J call TRBJ2-1; 10 positions agree with TRBD2. The CDR3 consists of 17 residues. The junction had 8 bases not matched to a gene; V was cut back by 3 bases and J by 0 bases. The germline CDR1 and CDR2 sequences are SQVTM and ANQGSEA. The part of the CDR3 DNA that was read is TGCAGCGTTGACGGAGCGGGAGGGATTAGCTCCTACAATGAG. Translating it yields CSVDGAGGISSYNE. The full CDR3 is CSVDGAGGISSYNEQFF.

This clone was picked up many times. The read gets to within 3 residues of the CDR3 end, and the germline J gene fills in the rest. V usage is TRBV20-1 and J usage is TRBJ2-1; D gene unclear. There are 11 residues in the CDR3. Per the germline V gene, CDR1 is DFQATT and CDR2 is SNEGSKA (reference sequence). Trimming cost V 6 bases and J 8 bases, with 11 bases left between them. The CDR3 bases that were read are TGCAGTGCACAGAAGGTCGATGAG. Protein: CSAQKVDE. The entire CDR3 protein reads CSAQKVDEQFF.

This clone was detected many times. The CDR3 is cut off 3 residues early in the read; its end comes from the germline J gene. This chain connects TRBV7-3 to TRBJ2-1, with D tentatively TRBD2 (5 bases). The CDR3 consists of 16 residues. Germline V gene lookup returns CDR1 SGHTA and CDR2 FQGTGA. Trimming left V 2 bases short and J 0 bases short, with 11 bases between. CDR3 bases read: TGTGCCAGCAGCTTAGAAGCGGTTTCCTCCTACAATGAG. It encodes CASSLEAVSSYNE. The entire CDR3 is CASSLEAVSSYNEQFF. Drawing the rest from reference TRBV7-3 and TRBJ2-1, the complete variable domain is GAGVSQTPSNKVTEKGKYVELRCDPISGHTALYWYRQSLGQGPEFLIYFQGTGAADDSGLPNDRFFAVRPEGSVSTLKIQRTERGDSAVYLCASSLEAVSSYNEQFFGPGTRLTVL.

This clone was recorded many times. The read ends 3 residues early relative to the CDR3; the germline J gene fills the gap. The chain recombines TRBV18 with TRBJ2-3; the match to TRBD2 covers 7 bases. Germline V gene lookup returns CDR1 KGHSH and CDR2 LQKENI. The CDR3 runs 15 residues. V dropped 0 bases and J dropped 4; count of bases not matched to a gene: 4. Here the CDR3 reads CASSPPEAGADTQYF. The DNA read from the CDR3 is TGTGCCAGCTCACCACCGGAGGCGGGGGCAGATACG.

This clone was detected many times. Read data end 3 residues before the CDR3 end; the end is taken from the germline J gene. This rearrangement joins TRBV18 to TRBJ1-4; 7 positions match TRBD1. The CDR3 sequence is 15 residues long. From germline, CDR1 is KGHSH and CDR2 LQKENI. The ends lost 5 bases at V and 6 bases at J; junction bases unmatched: 9. Partial CDR3 DNA: TGTGCCAGCTCATCGCCGACAGGGTTGGATGAAAAA. Amino acid sequence: CASSSPTGLDEK. The whole CDR3 is CASSSPTGLDEKLFF.

This clone was seen repeatedly, ten times or more. The CDR3 extends 3 residues past the end of the read, so its final part is completed from the germline J gene. V and J are TRBV2 and TRBJ1-2, with TRBD1 matching 7 bases. Germline V gene sequence: CDR1 SNHLY, CDR2 FYNNEI. The V segment lost 10 bases and the J segment 4 bases; nucleotides outside the gene matches: 6. This CDR3 region has 12 residues. Incomplete CDR3 DNA: TGTGCCACCGGGACAGACACCTATGGC. This gives the protein CATGTDTYG. The full CDR3 sequence reads CATGTDTYGYTF.

Many counts were recorded for this clone. Read sequence stops 3 residues before the CDR3 end, and the germline J gene provides the missing end. This chain uses TRBV12-3 or TRBV12-4 with TRBJ1-5, with a possible D match to TRBD1 (5 bases). With 6 bases removed from V and 5 bases from J, the gap between germline ends came to 11 bases. The CDR3 covers 13 residues. The part of the CDR3 DNA that was read is TGTGCCAGCAGCCGACAGTCAGATCAGCCC. This translates into CASSRQSDQP. The whole CDR3 reads CASSRQSDQPQHF.

In this sample, this clone turned up many times. Read data end 3 residues before the CDR3 end; the end is taken from the germline J gene. The chain is built from TRBV5-1 and TRBJ2-7; TRBD2 matches at 10 bases. Germline V gene data show CDR1 as SGHRS and CDR2 as YFSETQ. The CDR3 sequence is 15 residues long. With 0 bases clipped from V and 5 bases from J, the junction kept 5 bases outside the gene matches. The sequenced part of the CDR3 DNA is TGCGCCAGCAGCTTGGCCCTAGCGGGAGTGGACGAG. This sequence encodes CASSLALAGVDE. Given in full, the CDR3 is CASSLALAGVDEQYF.